The 14 T cell receptor beta chains in this list originate from one sample, sequenced in a study of blood T cells in healthy people across ages. For the second PCR, which ran for roughly 6 to 11 cycles, a sample-barcoded 5' primer and a J-beta primer mix were used. TCRdb re-derived calls from the 5' RACE reads in MiXCR, one entry per CDR3 protein. The table lists about 800,000 distinct CDR3 sequences, roughly 64% of them singletons. The sequenced sample was blood. The source is a man aged 25-45 years in good health.

The chain couples TRBV7-2 to TRBJ2-1; TRBD2 agrees at 10 bases. Germline V gene data show CDR1 as SGHTA and CDR2 as FQGNSA. V was pared by 5 bases and J by 7 bases, with 11 bases of the junction left unmatched. The CDR3 sequence is 16 residues long. The CDR3 region is CASSPQASGSRNEQFF. The CDR3 DNA follows: TGTGCCAGCAGCCCCCAGGCTAGCGGGAGCAGGAATGAGCAGTTCTTC.

The V and J genes are TRBV28 and TRBJ2-7; TRBD2 matches at 7 bases. V dropped 7 bases and J dropped 4; count of bases not matched to a gene: 13. The CDR3 contains 15 residues. The germline CDR1 and CDR2 sequences are MDHEN and SYDVKM. CDR3 in amino acids: CASKTSSSGSYEQYF. DNA of the CDR3: TGTGCCAGCAAGACTAGCTCTAGCGGTTCGTACGAGCAGTACTTC.

This clonotype was seen a single time. The rearrangement uses TRBV20-1 and TRBJ2-7, with 12 positions matching TRBD1. This CDR3 spans 16 amino acids. V shed 5 bases and J 2 bases; nucleotides not matched to a gene: 10. Germline CDR1 reads DFQATT; CDR2 reads SNEGSKA (reference sequence). CDR3 in amino acids: CSARFPGTGGPYEQYF. The DNA of the CDR3 is TGCAGTGCTCGCTTCCCCGGGACAGGGGGCCCCTACGAGCAGTACTTC.

In regard to this clonotype: A much larger clone is a single base away; this may be a read error. The chain carries TRBV5-1 and TRBJ1-2, with TRBD1 as a possible D gene (5 bases). CDR1 is SGHRS and CDR2 is YFSETQ in the germline V gene. The V end lost 4 bases, the J end lost 4 bases, and 8 bases lay between the germline ends. The CDR3 is 12 residues long. The CDR3 loop reads CASSEDSYGYTF. The CDR3 nucleotides read TGCGCCAGCAGCGAAGACAGCTATGGCTACACCTTC.

The gene calls are TRBV27 and TRBJ1-1; a weak D match, TRBD1 (5 bases). The germline CDR1 and CDR2 sequences are MNHEY and SMNVEV (reference sequence). There are 12 residues in the CDR3. Trimming shortened V by 7 bases and J by 6 bases, and 12 bases separated the two germline ends. The CDR3 here is CASKGVVPEAFF. DNA for the CDR3: TGTGCCAGCAAAGGGGTGGTTCCTGAAGCTTTCTTT.

The sample holds one count of this clonotype. The rearrangement joins TRBV25-1 to TRBJ1-1; the D gene is possibly TRBD1 (6 bases). V lost 2 bases to trimming and J lost 3 bases, with 13 bases between them. CDR1 MGHDK and CDR2 SYGVNS come from the germline V gene. CDR3 size: 15 residues. CDR3 in DNA: TGTGCCAGCAGTGAAAGTCGGGCAGGGGACACTGAAGCTTTCTTT. Residues: CASSESRAGDTEAFF.

J is TRBJ1-1 and V is TRBV2; D not resolved. There are 12 residues in the CDR3. Trimming left V 1 base short and J 4 bases short, with 4 bases between. Germline CDR1 and CDR2: SNHLY and FYNNEI. CDR3 sequence: CASSEGGTEAFF. CDR3 in DNA: TGTGCCAGCAGTGAAGGGGGCACTGAAGCTTTCTTT.

This clonotype was detected a few times. The CDR3 region is CSAAGVTNIQYF. The CDR3 DNA reads as TGCAGTGCTGCCGGGGTTACCAACATTCAGTACTTC. J is TRBJ2-4 and V is TRBV20-1; D is possibly TRBD2 (5 bases). Trimming took off 5 bases at V and 7 bases at J, with 12 bases between the two ends. Germline CDR1 reads DFQATT; CDR2 reads SNEGSKA (reference sequence). CDR3 length: 12 amino acids.

This clonotype was seen only a few times. The chain recombines TRBV3-1 with TRBJ2-5, with D perhaps TRBD1 or TRBD2 (5 bases each). Germline CDR1 and CDR2: LGHDT and YNNKEL (reference sequence). Trimming cost V 9 bases and J 0 bases, with 11 bases left between them. This CDR3 region has 13 residues. The CDR3 reads CASGDGNQETQYF. CDR3 nucleotide sequence: TGTGCCAGTGGGGACGGAAACCAAGAGACCCAGTACTTC.

The gene calls are TRBV7-9 and TRBJ2-5, with 7 nucleotides matching TRBD1. Near its end, the DNA agrees better with TRBJ2-7, so the J call may be wrong. The CDR3 loop spans 13 amino acids. Germline V CDR1 and CDR2: SEHNR, FQNEAQ (reference sequence). The chain's CDR3 is CASSLAGQREQYF. DNA for the CDR3: TGTGCCAGCAGCTTAGCGGGACAGCGCGAGCAGTACTTC.

Here the CDR3 reads CSAKRTGTYEQYF. In DNA form, the CDR3 reads TGCAGTGCTAAACGGACAGGGACGTACGAGCAGTACTTC. V and J are TRBV20-1 and TRBJ2-7; TRBD1 aligns across 8 bases. Germline CDR1 reads DFQATT; CDR2 reads SNEGSKA (reference sequence). J lost 4 bases, V lost 4 bases, and 6 bases had no gene match. This CDR3 has 13 residues.

This rearrangement joins TRBV6-1 to TRBJ2-3, with a tentative D call TRBD2 (6 bases). The germline V gene encodes CDR1 MNHNS and CDR2 SASEGT. This CDR3 region has 14 residues. The germline V and J ends were trimmed by 8 bases and 4 bases, with 16 bases remaining between them. CDR3 nucleotide sequence: TGTGCCAGCTCCCCCCGGGGGACCGCAGATACGCAGTATTTT. The encoded protein is CASSPRGTADTQYF.

The chain couples TRBV5-1 to TRBJ2-5, with TRBD1 matching over 8 bases. Germline V gives CDR1 SGHRS, CDR2 YFSETQ. The length of the CDR3 is 15 residues. The J segment lost 5 bases and the V segment lost 1 base, leaving 7 bases of the junction unmatched. The CDR3 coding sequence is TGCGCCAGCAGCTTGAGCAGGGGGCAGGGGGAGACCCAGTACTTC. Protein product: CASSLSRGQGETQYF.

A few counts support this clonotype. The genes are TRBV7-2 and TRBJ2-3; 8 bases align to TRBD2. This CDR3 region has 14 residues. Trimming cost V 3 bases and J 3 bases; bases outside gene matches: 2. The germline V gene encodes CDR1 SGHTA and CDR2 FQGNSA. CDR3 protein: CASSFGRGTDTQYF. Written as DNA, the CDR3 is TGTGCCAGCAGCTTCGGGAGGGGGACAGATACGCAGTATTTT.